These 14 T cell receptor beta chains came from one sample sequenced in a study of blood T cell repertoires in COVID-19. TCRdb's table, derived via immunoSEQ multiplex PCR, lists solely in-frame clones and lacks some. The data show roughly 35,000 clones, roughly 88% seen once. Sequenced sample: peripheral blood. All receptors derive from a man aged 55 to 69 with active COVID-19.

The chain links TRBV19 to TRBJ1-2; 8 nucleotides match TRBD1. CDR1 is LNHDA and CDR2 is SQIVND in the germline V gene (reference sequence). CDR3 size: 13 residues. With V trimmed by 4 bases and J by 5 bases, 3 bases remained unmatched. In DNA form, the CDR3 reads TGTGCCAGTAGTAGGGGACAGGTTTATGGCTACACCTTC. Protein sequence: CASSRGQVYGYTF. Together with reference TRBV19 and TRBJ1-2, the CDR3 gives the full variable domain: DGGITQSPKYLFRKEGQNVTLSCEQNLNHDAMYWYRQDPGQGLRLIYYSQIVNDFQKGDIAEGYSVSREKKESFPLTVTSAQKNPTAFYLCASSRGQVYGYTFGSGTRLTVV.

This clone was seen only once. This rearrangement joins TRBV27 to TRBJ2-1, with 7 bases that match TRBD2. This CDR3 spans 14 amino acids. Germline assignment: CDR1 MNHEY and CDR2 SMNVEV (reference sequence). V was pared by 5 bases and J by 6 bases, with 7 bases of the junction left unmatched. The CDR3 here is CASSAVWGGNEQFF. Written as DNA, the CDR3 is TGTGCCAGCAGTGCCGTCTGGGGGGGCAATGAGCAGTTCTTC.

This sequence joins TRBV10-3 and TRBJ1-2; the D gene is possibly TRBD1 (5 bases). The CDR3 has 14 amino acids. V lost 4 bases and J 2 bases, leaving 11 bases between the germline ends. The germline V gene encodes CDR1 ENHRY and CDR2 SYGVKD. The CDR3 DNA reads TGTGCCATCAGTGCGACAGATGGAAACTATGGCTACACCTTC. Encoded protein: CAISATDGNYGYTF.

The V call is TRBV6-6, the J call TRBJ2-2; 7 nucleotides match TRBD2. Looked up from germline, CDR1 is MNHNY and CDR2 is SVGAGI (reference sequence). V shed 7 bases, J shed 6 bases, and the junction held 8 bases outside the gene matches. The CDR3 totals 14 residues. The CDR3 DNA is TGTGCCAGCAAGCTAGCGGCGTTCTCCGGGGAGCTGTTTTTT. Its translation: CASKLAAFSGELFF.

The CDR3 is CASSQGLAGETQYF. As DNA, the CDR3 is TGTGCCAGCAGCCAAGGACTAGCGGGAGAGACCCAGTACTTC. The rearrangement joins TRBV14 to TRBJ2-5; 10 bases are shared with TRBD2. This CDR3 region has 14 residues. Germline values: CDR1 SGHDN, CDR2 FVKESK. J gave up 4 bases and V 1 base, and 0 bases lay outside the gene matches.

The chain carries TRBV7-9 and TRBJ2-7, with a tentative D call TRBD2 (5 bases). The CDR3 loop spans 11 amino acids. Germline V gene lookup returns CDR1 SEHNR and CDR2 FQNEAQ (reference sequence). V was cut by 3 bases and J by 9 bases, with 9 bases left in between. CDR3 nucleotides: TGTGCCAGCAGCTTCGAGCGGCGGCAGTACTTC. This codes for CASSFERRQYF.

The V gene is TRBV28, the J gene TRBJ2-3; unclear D gene. With 2 bases removed from V and 1 base from J, the gap between germline ends came to 25 bases. The germline V gene has CDR1 MDHEN and CDR2 SYDVKM. The CDR3 runs to 20 residues. The CDR3 DNA reads TGTGCCAGCAGTTTAGCCCCTGGCGGCGGAGCCCCCTTCGGCACAGATACGCAGTATTTT. Its protein product is CASSLAPGGGAPFGTDTQYF.

The chain joins TRBV9 to TRBJ2-7; D might be TRBD1 (5 bases). Trimming shortened V by 0 bases and J by 2 bases, and 9 bases separated the two germline ends. Germline V gene sequence: CDR1 SGDLS, CDR2 YYNGEE. This CDR3 spans 14 amino acids. The DNA of the CDR3 is TGTGCCAGCAGCGTAGATGGGGCCGCCTACGAGCAGTACTTC. Its translation is CASSVDGAAYEQYF.

The gene calls are TRBV7-8 and TRBJ1-2; 8 bases are shared with TRBD1. This CDR3 region has 14 residues. V trimming: 5 bases; J trimming: 3 bases; junction bases outside the gene matches: 5. Germline-derived CDR1 and CDR2 are SGHVS and FQNEAQ. CDR3 DNA: TGTGCCAGCAGCCCGACAGGGGCTTACTATGGCTACACCTTC. Residues: CASSPTGAYYGYTF.

The gene calls are TRBV5-6 and TRBJ2-1; D remains ambiguous. V shed 0 bases and J shed 4 bases, with 8 bases lying between them. Germline V lookup: CDR1 SGHDT, CDR2 YYEEEE. The length of the CDR3 is 14 residues. The CDR3 DNA follows: TGTGCCAGCAGCTTGGTGCGGATGTACAATGAGCAGTTCTTC. This encodes CASSLVRMYNEQFF.

V is TRBV9 and J is TRBJ1-5, with TRBD1 identical over 9 bases. Germline-derived CDR1 and CDR2 are SGDLS and YYNGEE. With V trimmed by 5 bases and J by 6 bases, 6 bases remained unmatched. The CDR3 totals 14 residues. The chain's CDR3 is CASSIGQGSQPQHF. CDR3 sequence (DNA): TGTGCCAGCAGTATCGGACAGGGGAGTCAGCCCCAGCATTTT. The complete variable domain, with remaining parts taken from reference TRBV9 and TRBJ1-5, reads DSGVTQTPKHLITATGQRVTLRCSPRSGDLSVYWYQQSLDQGLQFLIQYYNGEERAKGNILERFSAQQFPDLHSELNLSSLELGDSALYFCASSIGQGSQPQHFGDGTRLSIL.

This clone was seen more than once but under ten times. This chain joins TRBV6-6 and TRBJ1-2, with a possible D match to TRBD1 (6 bases). V was trimmed by 2 bases and J by 5 bases, leaving 9 bases between them. Germline assignment: CDR1 MNHNY and CDR2 SVGAGI (reference sequence). The CDR3 covers 13 residues. CDR3 DNA sequence: TGTGCCAGCAGTTACGACAGGCTTTATGGCTACACCTTC. The encoded protein is CASSYDRLYGYTF.

V usage is TRBV29-1 and J usage is TRBJ1-2, with 9 bases matching TRBD1. Germline lookup yields CDR1 SQVTM and CDR2 ANQGSEA. The CDR3 spans 14 residues. Losses at the gene ends were 0 bases for V and 5 bases for J; bases not matched to a gene: 4. CDR3 bases: TGCAGCGTTGAAGATGAAGGACAGGGGTATGGCTACACCTTC. It specifies CSVEDEGQGYGYTF.

The chain joins TRBV19 to TRBJ2-7, with D perhaps TRBD1 (5 bases). The CDR3 totals 11 residues. V shed 6 bases and J shed 5 bases, with 8 bases lying between them. The germline gives CDR1 LNHDA, CDR2 SQIVND (reference sequence). The CDR3 DNA sequence: TGTGCCAGTAGACCAGGGAACGAGCAGTACTTC. It encodes CASRPGNEQYF.